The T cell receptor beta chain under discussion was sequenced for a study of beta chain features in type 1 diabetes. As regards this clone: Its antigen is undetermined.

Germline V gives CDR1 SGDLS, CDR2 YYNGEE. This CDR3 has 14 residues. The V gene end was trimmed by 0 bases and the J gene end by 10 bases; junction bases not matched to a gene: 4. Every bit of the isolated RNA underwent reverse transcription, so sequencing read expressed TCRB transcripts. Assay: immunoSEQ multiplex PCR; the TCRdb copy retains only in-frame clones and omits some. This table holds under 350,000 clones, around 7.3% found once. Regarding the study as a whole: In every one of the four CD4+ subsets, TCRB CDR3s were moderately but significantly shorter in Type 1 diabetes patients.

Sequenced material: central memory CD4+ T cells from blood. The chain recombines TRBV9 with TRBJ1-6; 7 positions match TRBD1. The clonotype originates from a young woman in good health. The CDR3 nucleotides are TGTGCCAGCAGCGTAGAGGCAGGGGGATCACCCCTCCACTTT. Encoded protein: CASSVEAGGSPLHF.